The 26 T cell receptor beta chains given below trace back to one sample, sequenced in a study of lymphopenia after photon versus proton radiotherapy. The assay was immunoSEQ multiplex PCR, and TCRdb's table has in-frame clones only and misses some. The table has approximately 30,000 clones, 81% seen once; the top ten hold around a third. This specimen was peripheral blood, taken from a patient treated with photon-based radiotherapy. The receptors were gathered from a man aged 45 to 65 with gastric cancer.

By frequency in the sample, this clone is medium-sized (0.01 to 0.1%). The CDR3 loop is CASSWDRDNSPLHF. The CDR3, as DNA: TGTGCCAGCAGTTGGGACCGGGATAATTCACCCCTCCACTTT. This chain connects TRBV25-1 to TRBJ1-6, with TRBD1 as a possible D gene (5 bases). V lost 5 bases and J lost 5, with 10 bases in between. This CDR3 spans 14 amino acids. In germline, CDR1 is MGHDK, CDR2 SYGVNS.

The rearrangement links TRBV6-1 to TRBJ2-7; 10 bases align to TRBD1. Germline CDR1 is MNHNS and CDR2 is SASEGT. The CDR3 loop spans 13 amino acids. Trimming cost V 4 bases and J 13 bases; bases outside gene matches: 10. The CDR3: CASSGGQGSVLYV. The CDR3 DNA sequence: TGTGCCAGCAGTGGGGGACAGGGGTCGGTGCTATACGTC.

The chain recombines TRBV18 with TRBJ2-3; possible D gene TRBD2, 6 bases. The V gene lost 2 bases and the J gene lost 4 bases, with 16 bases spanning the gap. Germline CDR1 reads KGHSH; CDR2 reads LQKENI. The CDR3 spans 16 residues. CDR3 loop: CASSPSTRATADTQYF. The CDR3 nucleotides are TGTGCCAGCTCACCATCGACTAGGGCCACCGCAGATACGCAGTATTTT.

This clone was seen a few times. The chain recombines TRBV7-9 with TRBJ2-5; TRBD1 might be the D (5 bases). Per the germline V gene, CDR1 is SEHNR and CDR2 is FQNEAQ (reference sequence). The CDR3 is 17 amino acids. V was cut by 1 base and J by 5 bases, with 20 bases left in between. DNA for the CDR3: TGTGCCAGCAGCTTAGGTGCGACAGACCCGATTTGGGAGACCCAGTACTTC. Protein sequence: CASSLGATDPIWETQYF.

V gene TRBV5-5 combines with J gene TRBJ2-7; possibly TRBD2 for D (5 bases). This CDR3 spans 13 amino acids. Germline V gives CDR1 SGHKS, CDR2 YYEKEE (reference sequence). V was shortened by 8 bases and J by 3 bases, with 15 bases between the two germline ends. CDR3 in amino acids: CASLGRENYEQYF. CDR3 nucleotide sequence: TGTGCCAGTCTGGGTAGGGAGAACTACGAGCAGTACTTC.

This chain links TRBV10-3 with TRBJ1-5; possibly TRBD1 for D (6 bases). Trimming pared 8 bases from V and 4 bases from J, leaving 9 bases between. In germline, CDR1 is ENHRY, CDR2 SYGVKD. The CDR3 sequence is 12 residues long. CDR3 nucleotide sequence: TGTGCCATCGGGGGGGCTAATCAGCCCCAGCATTTT. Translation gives CAIGGANQPQHF.

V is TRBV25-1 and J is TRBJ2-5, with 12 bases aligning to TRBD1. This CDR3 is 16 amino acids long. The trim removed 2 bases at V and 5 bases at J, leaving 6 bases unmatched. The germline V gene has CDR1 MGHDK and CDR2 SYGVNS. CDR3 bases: TGTGCCAGCAGTGAAACGGGACAGGGGGCGATTGAGACCCAGTACTTC. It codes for CASSETGQGAIETQYF.

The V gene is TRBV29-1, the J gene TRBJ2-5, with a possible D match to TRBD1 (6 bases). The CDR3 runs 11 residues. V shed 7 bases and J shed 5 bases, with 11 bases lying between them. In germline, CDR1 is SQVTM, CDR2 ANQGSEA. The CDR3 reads CSGKGGETQYF. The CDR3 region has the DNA TGCAGCGGCAAAGGGGGTGAGACCCAGTACTTC.

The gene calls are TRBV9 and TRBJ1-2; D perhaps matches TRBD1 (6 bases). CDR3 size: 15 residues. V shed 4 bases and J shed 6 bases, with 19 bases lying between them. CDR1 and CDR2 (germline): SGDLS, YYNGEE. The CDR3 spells CASSSGVGFFNGYTF. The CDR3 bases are TGTGCCAGCAGCTCAGGGGTAGGATTTTTCAATGGCTACACCTTC.

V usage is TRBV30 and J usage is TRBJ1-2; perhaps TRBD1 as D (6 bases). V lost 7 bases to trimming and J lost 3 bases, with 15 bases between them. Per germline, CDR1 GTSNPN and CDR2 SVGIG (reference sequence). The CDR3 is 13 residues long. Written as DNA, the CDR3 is TGTGCCTCTGAGAGGGGGAATGACTATGGCTACACCTTC. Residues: CASERGNDYGYTF. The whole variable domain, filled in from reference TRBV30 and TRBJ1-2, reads SQTIHQWPATLVQPVGSPLSLECTVEGTSNPNLYWYRQAAGRGLQLLFYSVGIGQISSEVPQNLSASRPQDRQFILSSKKLLLSDSGFYLCASERGNDYGYTFGSGTRLTVV.

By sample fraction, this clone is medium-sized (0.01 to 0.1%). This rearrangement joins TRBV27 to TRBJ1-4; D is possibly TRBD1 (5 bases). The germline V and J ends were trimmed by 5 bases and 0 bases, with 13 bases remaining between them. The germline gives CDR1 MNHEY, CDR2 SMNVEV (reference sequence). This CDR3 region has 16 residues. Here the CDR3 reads CASSPYRGSTNEKLFF. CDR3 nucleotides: TGTGCCAGCAGTCCTTATAGGGGTTCAACTAATGAAAAACTGTTTTTT.

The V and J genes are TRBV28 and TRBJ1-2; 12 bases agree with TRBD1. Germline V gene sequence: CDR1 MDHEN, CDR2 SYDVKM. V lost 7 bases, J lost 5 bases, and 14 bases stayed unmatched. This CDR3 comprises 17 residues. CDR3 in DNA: TGTGCCAGCAAACGGGACAGGGGGCGTGTCTTGGGTTATGGCTACACCTTC. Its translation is CASKRDRGRVLGYGYTF.

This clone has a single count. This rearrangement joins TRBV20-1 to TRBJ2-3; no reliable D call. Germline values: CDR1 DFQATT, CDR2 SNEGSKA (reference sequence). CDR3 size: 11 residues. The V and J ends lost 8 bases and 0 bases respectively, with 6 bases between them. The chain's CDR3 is CSPLSTDTQYF. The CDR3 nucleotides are TGCAGTCCCCTTAGCACAGATACGCAGTATTTT.

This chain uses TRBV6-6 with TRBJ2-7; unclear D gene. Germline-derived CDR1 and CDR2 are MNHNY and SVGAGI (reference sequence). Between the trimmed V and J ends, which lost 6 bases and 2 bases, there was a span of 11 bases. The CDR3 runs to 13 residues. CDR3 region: CASRQAATYEQYV. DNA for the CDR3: TGTGCCAGCAGACAAGCTGCCACCTACGAGCAGTACGTC.

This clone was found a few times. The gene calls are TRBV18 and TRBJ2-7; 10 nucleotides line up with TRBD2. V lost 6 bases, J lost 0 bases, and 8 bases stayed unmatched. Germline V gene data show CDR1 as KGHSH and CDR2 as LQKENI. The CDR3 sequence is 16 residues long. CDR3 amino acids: CASSPLAGGSSYEQYV. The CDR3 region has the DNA TGTGCCAGCTCCCCTTTAGCGGGGGGTAGCTCCTACGAGCAGTACGTC.

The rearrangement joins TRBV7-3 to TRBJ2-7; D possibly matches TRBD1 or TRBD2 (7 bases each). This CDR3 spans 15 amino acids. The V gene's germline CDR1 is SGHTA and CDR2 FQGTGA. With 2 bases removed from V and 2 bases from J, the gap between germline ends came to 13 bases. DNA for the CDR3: TGTGCCAGCAGCTTATTTCCAGGGGGGGCCTACGAGCAGTACTTC. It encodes CASSLFPGGAYEQYF.

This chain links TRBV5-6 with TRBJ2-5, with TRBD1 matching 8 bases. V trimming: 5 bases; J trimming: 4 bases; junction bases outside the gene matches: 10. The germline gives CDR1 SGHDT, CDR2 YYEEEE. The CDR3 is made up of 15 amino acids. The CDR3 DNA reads TGTGCCAGCAGTGGACAGGGCCCGGATGTAGAGACCCAGTACTTC. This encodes CASSGQGPDVETQYF. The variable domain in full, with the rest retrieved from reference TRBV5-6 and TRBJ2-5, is DAGVTQSPTHLIKTRGQQVTLRCSPKSGHDTVSWYQQALGQGPQFIFQYYEEEERQRGNFPDRFSGHQFPNYSSELNVNALLLGDSALYLCASSGQGPDVETQYFGPGTRLLVL.

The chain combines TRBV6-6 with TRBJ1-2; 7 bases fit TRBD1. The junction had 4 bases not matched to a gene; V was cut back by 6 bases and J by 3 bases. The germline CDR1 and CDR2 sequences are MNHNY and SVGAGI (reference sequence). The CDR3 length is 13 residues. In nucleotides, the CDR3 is TGTGCCAGCAGGACAGGGTATCACTATGGCTACACCTTC. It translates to CASRTGYHYGYTF.

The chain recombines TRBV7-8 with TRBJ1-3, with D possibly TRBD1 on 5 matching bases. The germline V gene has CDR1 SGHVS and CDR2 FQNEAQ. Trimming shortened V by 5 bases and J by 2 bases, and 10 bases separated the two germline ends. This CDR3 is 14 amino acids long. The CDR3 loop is CASSPQGTGNTIYF. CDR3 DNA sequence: TGTGCCAGCAGCCCTCAGGGAACTGGAAACACCATATATTTT.

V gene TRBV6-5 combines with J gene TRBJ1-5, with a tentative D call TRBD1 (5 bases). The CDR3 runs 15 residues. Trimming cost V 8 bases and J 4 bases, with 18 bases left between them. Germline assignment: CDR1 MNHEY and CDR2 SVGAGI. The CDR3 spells CASRSVGGVNQPQHF. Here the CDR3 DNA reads TGTGCCAGCCGCTCCGTCGGGGGAGTTAATCAGCCCCAGCATTTT.

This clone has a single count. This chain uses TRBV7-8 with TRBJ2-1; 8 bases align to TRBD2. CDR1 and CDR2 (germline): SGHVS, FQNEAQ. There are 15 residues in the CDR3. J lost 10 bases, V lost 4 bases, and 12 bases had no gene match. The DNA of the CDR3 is TGTGCCAGCAGCTCGCCGGGGGGGGGATTGGGCGAGCAGTTCTTC. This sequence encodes CASSSPGGGLGEQFF. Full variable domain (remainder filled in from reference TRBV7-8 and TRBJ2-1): GAGVSQSPRYKVAKRGQDVALRCDPISGHVSLFWYQQALGQGPEFLTYFQNEAQLDKSGLPSDRFFAERPEGSVSTLKIQRTQQEDSAVYLCASSSPGGGLGEQFFGPGTRLTVL.

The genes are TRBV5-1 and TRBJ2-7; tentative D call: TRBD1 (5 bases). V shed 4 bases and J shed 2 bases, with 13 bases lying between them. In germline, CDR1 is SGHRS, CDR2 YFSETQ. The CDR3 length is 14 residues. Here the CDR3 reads CASSVGHQAYEQYV. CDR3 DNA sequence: TGCGCCAGCAGCGTCGGACATCAGGCCTACGAGCAGTACGTC.

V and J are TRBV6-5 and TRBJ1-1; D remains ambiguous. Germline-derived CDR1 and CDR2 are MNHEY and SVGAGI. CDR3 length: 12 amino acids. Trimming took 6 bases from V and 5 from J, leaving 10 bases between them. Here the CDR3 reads CASSSYGTEAFF. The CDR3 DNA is TGTGCCAGCAGCTCCTACGGAACTGAAGCTTTCTTT.

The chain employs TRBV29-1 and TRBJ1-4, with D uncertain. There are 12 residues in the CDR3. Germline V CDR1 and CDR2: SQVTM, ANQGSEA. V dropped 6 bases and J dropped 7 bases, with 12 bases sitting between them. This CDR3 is CSVSGMGEKLFF. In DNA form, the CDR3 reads TGCAGCGTGTCGGGGATGGGTGAAAAACTGTTTTTT.

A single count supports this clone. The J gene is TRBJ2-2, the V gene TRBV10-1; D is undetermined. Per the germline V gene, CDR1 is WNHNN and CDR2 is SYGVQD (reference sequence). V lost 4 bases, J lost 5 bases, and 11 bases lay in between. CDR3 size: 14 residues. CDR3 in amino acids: CASSGERRTGELFF. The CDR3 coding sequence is TGCGCCAGCAGTGGAGAGAGAAGAACCGGGGAGCTGTTTTTT.

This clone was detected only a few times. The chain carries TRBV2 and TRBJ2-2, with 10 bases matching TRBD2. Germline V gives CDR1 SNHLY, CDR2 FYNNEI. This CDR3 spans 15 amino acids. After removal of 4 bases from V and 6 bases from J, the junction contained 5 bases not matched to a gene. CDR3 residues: CASSGASGGPGELFF. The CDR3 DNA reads TGTGCCAGCAGTGGTGCTAGCGGGGGCCCCGGGGAGCTGTTTTTT.